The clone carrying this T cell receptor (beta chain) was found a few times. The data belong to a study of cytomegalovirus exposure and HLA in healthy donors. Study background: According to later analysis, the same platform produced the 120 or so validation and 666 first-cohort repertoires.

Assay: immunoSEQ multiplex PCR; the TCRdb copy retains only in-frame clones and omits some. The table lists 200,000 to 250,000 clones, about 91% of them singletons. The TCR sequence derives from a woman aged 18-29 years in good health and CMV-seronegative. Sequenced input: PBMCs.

The CDR3 DNA reads as TGCAGCGCCCGAACAGGGCGGAGTGGCTACACCTTC. This translates into CSARTGRSGYTF. The chain has TRBV29-1 and TRBJ1-2; the D gene is possibly TRBD1 (6 bases). CDR1 and CDR2 (germline): SQVTM, ANQGSEA. The CDR3 runs 12 residues. Trimming took 7 bases from V and 7 from J, leaving 16 bases between them.